This T cell receptor (beta chain) was captured by sequencing in a study of T cell changes during pregnancy in multiple sclerosis. CDR1 and CDR2 (germline): SGHRS, YFSETQ. With 4 bases clipped from V and 9 bases from J, the junction kept 9 bases outside the gene matches. The CDR3 contains 16 residues. The repertoire was sequenced with immunoSEQ multiplex PCR; TCRdb's copy has only in-frame clones and lacks some. The table records tens of thousands of clones, 90% of them present only once. The starting material was CD4+ T cells from peripheral blood mononuclear cells, obtained in the first trimester of pregnancy. The receptor was isolated from a female donor with multiple sclerosis, enrolled in a pregnancy study. The J gene is TRBJ2-1, the V gene TRBV5-1, with TRBD2 matching 14 bases. The CDR3 sequence is CASSMAAGTSGGEQFF. The CDR3 DNA sequence: TGCGCCAGCAGCATGGCGGCTGGGACTAGCGGGGGTGAGCAGTTCTTC.